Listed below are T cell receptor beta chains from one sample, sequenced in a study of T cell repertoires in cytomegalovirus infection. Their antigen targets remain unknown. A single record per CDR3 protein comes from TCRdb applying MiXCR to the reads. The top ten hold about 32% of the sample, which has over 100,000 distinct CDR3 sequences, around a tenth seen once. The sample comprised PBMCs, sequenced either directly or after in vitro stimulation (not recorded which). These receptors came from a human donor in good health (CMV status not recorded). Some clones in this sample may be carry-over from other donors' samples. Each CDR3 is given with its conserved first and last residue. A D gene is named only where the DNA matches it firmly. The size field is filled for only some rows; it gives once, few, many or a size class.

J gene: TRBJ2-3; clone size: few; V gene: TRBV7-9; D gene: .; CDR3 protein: CASSLGSQDTQYF; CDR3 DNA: TGTGCCAGCAGCTTAGGTTCCCAGGATACGCAGTATTTT
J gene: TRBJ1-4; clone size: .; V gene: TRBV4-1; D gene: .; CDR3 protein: CASSHEGGGLANEKLFF; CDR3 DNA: TGCGCCAGCAGCCACGAGGGGGGGGGCTTGGCTAATGAAAAACTGTTTTTT
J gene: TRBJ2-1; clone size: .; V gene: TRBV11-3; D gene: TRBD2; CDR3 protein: CASRKEREELHYNEQFF; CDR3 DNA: TGTGCCAGCAGAAAAGAGCGGGAGGAACTCCACTACAATGAGCAGTTCTTC
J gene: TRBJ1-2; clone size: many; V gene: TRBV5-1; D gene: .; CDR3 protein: CASSLVQGSGYTF; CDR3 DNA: TGCGCCAGCAGCTTGGTCCAGGGCTCTGGCTACACCTTC
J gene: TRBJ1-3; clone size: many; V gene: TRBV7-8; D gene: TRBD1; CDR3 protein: CASSPQGGSGNTIYF; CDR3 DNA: TGTGCCAGCAGCCCTCAGGGGGGATCTGGAAACACCATATATTTT
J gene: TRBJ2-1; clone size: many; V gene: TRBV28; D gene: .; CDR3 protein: CASSLNSRLALDEQFF; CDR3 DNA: TGTGCCAGCAGTTTAAATTCCCGGCTAGCGTTGGATGAGCAGTTCTTC
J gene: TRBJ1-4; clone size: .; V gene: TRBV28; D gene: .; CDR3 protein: CAGSHRVANEKLFF; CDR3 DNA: TGTGCCGGCTCTCACCGCGTGGCTAATGAAAAACTGTTTTTT
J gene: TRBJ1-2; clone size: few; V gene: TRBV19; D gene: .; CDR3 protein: CASRGRVDYGYTF; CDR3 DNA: TGTGCCAGTAGGGGCAGGGTAGACTATGGCTACACCTTC
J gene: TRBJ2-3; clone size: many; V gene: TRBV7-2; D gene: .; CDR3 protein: CASSLGFRGTSTDTQYF; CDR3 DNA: TGTGCCAGCAGCTTAGGGTTCCGGGGGACTAGCACAGATACGCAGTATTTT
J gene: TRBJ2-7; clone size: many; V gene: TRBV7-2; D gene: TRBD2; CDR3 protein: CASSIGTSGRYEQYF; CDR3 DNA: TGTGCCAGCAGCATCGGGACTAGCGGCCGATACGAGCAGTACTTC
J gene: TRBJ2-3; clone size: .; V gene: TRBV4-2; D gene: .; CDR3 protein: CASSQEEGRAQYF; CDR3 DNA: TGTGCCAGCAGCCAAGAGGAAGGCCGGGCGCAGTATTTT
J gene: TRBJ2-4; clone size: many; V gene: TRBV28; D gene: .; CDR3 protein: CANQGDREGRLGAKNIQYF; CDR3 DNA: TGTGCCAACCAGGGGGATCGGGAGGGCCGTCTTGGAGCCAAAAACATTCAGTACTTC
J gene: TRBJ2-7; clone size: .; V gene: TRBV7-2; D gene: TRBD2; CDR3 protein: CASSPSGRGDEQYF; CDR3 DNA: TGTGCCAGCAGCCCTAGCGGGAGGGGGGACGAGCAGTACTTC
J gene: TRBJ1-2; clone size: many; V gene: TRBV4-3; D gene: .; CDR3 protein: CASSQARGGGYTF; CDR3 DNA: TGCGCCAGCAGCCAAGCACGTGGGGGAGGCTACACCTTC
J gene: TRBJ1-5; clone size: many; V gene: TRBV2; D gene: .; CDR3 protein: CASSDRVSNQPQHF; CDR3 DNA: TGTGCCAGCAGTGACAGGGTTAGCAATCAGCCCCAGCATTTT
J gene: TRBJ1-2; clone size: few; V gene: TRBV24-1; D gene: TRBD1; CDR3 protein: CATSATGGTGYTF; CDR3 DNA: TGTGCCACCAGTGCGACAGGGGGTACTGGCTACACCTTC
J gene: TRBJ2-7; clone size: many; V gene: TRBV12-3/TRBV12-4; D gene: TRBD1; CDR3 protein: CASSPDRGGREQYF; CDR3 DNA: TGTGCCAGCAGTCCGGACAGGGGGGGCCGGGAGCAGTACTTC
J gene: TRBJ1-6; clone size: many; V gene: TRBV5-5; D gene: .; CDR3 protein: CASSPQDLSSYNSPLHF; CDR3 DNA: TGTGCCAGCAGCCCACAGGATCTGAGCTCCTATAATTCACCCCTCCACTTT
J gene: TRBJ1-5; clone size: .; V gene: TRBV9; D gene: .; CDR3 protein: CASSSGPSNQPQHF; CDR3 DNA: TGTGCCAGCAGCTCTGGACCGTCCAATCAGCCCCAGCATTTT
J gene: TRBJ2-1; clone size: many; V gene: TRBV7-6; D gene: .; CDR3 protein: CASSSMAQLSGEQFF; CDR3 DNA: TGTGCCAGCAGCTCGATGGCACAGTTAAGCGGTGAGCAGTTCTTC
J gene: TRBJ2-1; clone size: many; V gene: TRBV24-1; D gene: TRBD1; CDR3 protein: CATQATGGLNEQFF; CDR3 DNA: TGTGCCACCCAAGCGACAGGGGGCCTGAATGAGCAGTTCTTC
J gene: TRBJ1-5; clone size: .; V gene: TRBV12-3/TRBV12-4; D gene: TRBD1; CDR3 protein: CASSLATTGVDQPQHF; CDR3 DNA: TGTGCCAGCAGTTTAGCGACTACAGGGGTCGACCAGCCCCAGCATTTT
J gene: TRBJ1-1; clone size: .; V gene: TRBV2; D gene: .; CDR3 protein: CASSEFRDTEAFF; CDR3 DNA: TGTGCCAGCAGTGAATTCAGGGACACTGAAGCTTTCTTT
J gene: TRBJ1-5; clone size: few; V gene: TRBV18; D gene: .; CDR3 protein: CASSPRGFDNQPQHF; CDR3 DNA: TGTGCCAGCTCACCACGGGGGTTCGACAATCAGCCCCAGCATTTT
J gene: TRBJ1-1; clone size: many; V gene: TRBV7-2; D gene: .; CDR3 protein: CASSPSLATAEAFF; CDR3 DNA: TGTGCCAGCAGCCCCAGTCTGGCGACAGCTGAAGCTTTCTTT
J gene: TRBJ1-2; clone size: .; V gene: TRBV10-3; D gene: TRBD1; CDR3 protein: CAIRADRGLDYGYTF; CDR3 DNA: TGTGCCATCAGGGCGGACAGGGGGCTCGACTATGGCTACACCTTC
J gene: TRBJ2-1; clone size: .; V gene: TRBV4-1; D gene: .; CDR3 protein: CASSQGRSGDEQFF; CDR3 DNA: TGCGCCAGCAGCCAAGGGAGGAGCGGCGATGAGCAGTTCTTC
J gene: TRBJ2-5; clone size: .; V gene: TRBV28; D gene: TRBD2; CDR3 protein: CASRPGLRQETQYF; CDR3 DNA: TGTGCCAGCCGACCGGGACTACGACAAGAGACCCAGTACTTC
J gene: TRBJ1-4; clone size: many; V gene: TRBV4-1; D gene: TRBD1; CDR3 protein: CASSLQGRNEKLFF; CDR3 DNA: TGCGCCAGCAGCCTACAGGGGAGGAATGAAAAACTGTTTTTT
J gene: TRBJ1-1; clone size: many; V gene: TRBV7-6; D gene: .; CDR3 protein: CASSFDENTEAFF; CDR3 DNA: TGTGCCAGCAGCTTTGATGAGAACACTGAAGCTTTCTTT
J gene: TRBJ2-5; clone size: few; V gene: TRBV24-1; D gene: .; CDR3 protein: CATSDSESSLETQYF; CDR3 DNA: TGTGCCACCAGTGATTCCGAATCATCCTTGGAGACCCAGTACTTC
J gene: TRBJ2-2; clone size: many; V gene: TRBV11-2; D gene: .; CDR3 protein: CASSFSNTGELFF; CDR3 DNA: TGTGCCAGCAGCTTTAGCAACACCGGGGAGCTGTTTTTT
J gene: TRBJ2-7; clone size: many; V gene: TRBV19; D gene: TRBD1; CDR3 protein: CATGTANGYEQYF; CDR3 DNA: TGTGCCACCGGGACAGCCAACGGCTACGAGCAGTACTTC
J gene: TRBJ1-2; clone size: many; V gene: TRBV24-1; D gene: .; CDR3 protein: CATSDLSDYGYTF; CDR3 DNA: TGTGCCACCAGTGATTTGAGCGACTATGGCTACACCTTC
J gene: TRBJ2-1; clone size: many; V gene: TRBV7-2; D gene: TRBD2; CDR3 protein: CASSSPGGVSEQFF; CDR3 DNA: TGTGCCAGCAGCTCCCCGGGGGGAGTGAGTGAGCAGTTCTTC
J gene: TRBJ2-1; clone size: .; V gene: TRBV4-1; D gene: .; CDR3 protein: CASSQDGQKNNEQFF; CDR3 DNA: TGCGCCAGCAGCCAAGATGGACAGAAAAACAATGAGCAGTTCTTC
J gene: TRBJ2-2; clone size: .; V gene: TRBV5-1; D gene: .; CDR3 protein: CASSPSQGPNTGELFF; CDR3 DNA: TGCGCCAGCAGCCCATCCCAGGGACCTAACACCGGGGAGCTGTTTTTT
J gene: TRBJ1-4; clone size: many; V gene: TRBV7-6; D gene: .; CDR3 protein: CASSLGRPDGKLFF; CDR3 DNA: TGTGCCAGCAGCTTGGGACGGCCTGATGGAAAACTGTTTTTT
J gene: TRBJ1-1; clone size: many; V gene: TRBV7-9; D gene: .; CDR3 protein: CASSSRGDNTEAFF; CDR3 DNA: TGTGCCAGCAGCTCGAGGGGAGACAACACTGAAGCTTTCTTT
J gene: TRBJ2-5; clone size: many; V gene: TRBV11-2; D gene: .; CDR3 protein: CASSRVPVETQYF; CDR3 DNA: TGTGCCAGCAGCCGGGTCCCTGTAGAGACCCAGTACTTC
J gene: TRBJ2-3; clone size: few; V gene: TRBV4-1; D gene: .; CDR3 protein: CASSQGLGGTQYF; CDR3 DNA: TGTGCCAGCAGCCAAGGGTTGGGTGGTACGCAGTATTTT